A single sample is the source of the 24 T cell receptor beta chains below, sequenced in a study of blood T cell repertoires in COVID-19. The repertoire was sequenced with immunoSEQ multiplex PCR; TCRdb's copy has only in-frame clones and lacks some. Of fewer than 250,000 clones in the sample, 70% to 90% were seen once. The sequencing input was PBMCs or T cells enriched from blood (not recorded which). All receptors come from a woman in her thirties or forties in a cohort exposed to, infected with or recovered from COVID-19 (not recorded which).

V usage is TRBV12-3 or TRBV12-4 and J usage is TRBJ1-1; D uncertain. This CDR3 spans 10 amino acids. CDR3 DNA sequence: TGTGCTGTCCTTGACACTGAAGCTTTCTTT. Translated, it gives CAVLDTEAFF.

The CDR3 here is CASSPTAGAVSTEAFF. The CDR3 DNA sequence: TGTGCCAGCAGCCCTACGGCGGGGGCTGTAAGTACTGAAGCTTTCTTT. The chain links TRBV7-9 to TRBJ1-1; possible D gene TRBD1, 6 bases. This CDR3 is built from 16 residues. The germline gives CDR1 SEHNR, CDR2 FQNEAQ (reference sequence). Deletions cut 5 bases from V and 5 bases from J, with 21 bases between.

The chain uses TRBV6-2 or TRBV6-3 and TRBJ2-2, with 11 nucleotides matching TRBD2. The germline V gene encodes CDR1 MNHEY and CDR2 SVGEGT. CDR3 length: 16 residues. After removal of 5 bases from V and 6 bases from J, the junction contained 8 bases not matched to a gene. The DNA of the CDR3 is TGTGCCAGCAGTAACGGACTAGCGGGTGTCTCCGGGGAGCTGTTTTTT. Translating it yields CASSNGLAGVSGELFF.

This clone was detected once. The chain carries TRBV25-1 and TRBJ1-4; D not resolved. V gave up 3 bases and J gave up 0 bases, with 5 bases separating them. Germline CDR1 and CDR2: MGHDK and SYGVNS. The CDR3 is made up of 14 amino acids. CDR3 nucleotides: TGTGCCAGCAGTGACCCGGCAACTAATGAAAAACTGTTTTTT. Translating gives CASSDPATNEKLFF.

V usage is TRBV3-1 (or the pseudogene TRBV3-2) and J usage is TRBJ2-7; 15 nucleotides agree with TRBD2. CDR3 length equals 17 residues. The junction had 6 bases not matched to a gene; V was cut back by 3 bases and J by 3 bases. The germline gives CDR1 LGHDT, CDR2 YNNKEL (reference sequence). The CDR3 DNA sequence: TGTGCCAGCAGCCATGGGACTAGCGGGAGGTATGGCTACGAGCAGTACTTC. Protein: CASSHGTSGRYGYEQYF.

This sequence joins TRBV4-3 and TRBJ2-1, with D tentatively TRBD2 (6 bases). From germline, CDR1 is LGHNA and CDR2 YSLEER. This CDR3 is built from 20 residues. Trimming pared 0 bases from V and 4 bases from J, leaving 25 bases between. In DNA, the CDR3 is TGCGCCAGCAGCCAAGAAGCCATCTGGGCTAGCGCATTACCTTACAATGAGCAGTTCTTC. This translates into CASSQEAIWASALPYNEQFF.

V is TRBV19 and J is TRBJ2-1; TRBD2 aligns across 7 bases. V shed 7 bases and J 5 bases; nucleotides not matched to a gene: 11. The CDR3 runs 15 residues. The germline V gene encodes CDR1 LNHDA and CDR2 SQIVND (reference sequence). CDR3 sequence: CASMQLATPHNEQFF. The CDR3 DNA sequence: TGTGCCAGTATGCAACTAGCGACCCCCCACAATGAGCAGTTCTTC.

This clone was seen a single time. V is TRBV2 and J is TRBJ2-3; D is undetermined. The V gene's germline CDR1 is SNHLY and CDR2 FYNNEI. This CDR3 spans 14 amino acids. V lost 4 bases to trimming and J lost 4 bases, with 12 bases between them. CDR3 bases: TGTGCCAGCAGTGTCCAGCCAGAGGCAGATACGCAGTATTTT. Translation gives CASSVQPEADTQYF.

This clone is a singleton in its sample. The V and J genes are TRBV7-2 and TRBJ1-2; unclear D gene. CDR1 is SGHTA, CDR2 FQGNSA, per germline. There are 12 residues in the CDR3. Trimming took 2 bases from V and 7 from J, leaving 8 bases between them. CDR3 amino acids: CASSLSGSGYTF. The CDR3 DNA reads TGTGCCAGCAGCTTAAGCGGGTCTGGCTACACCTTC. The full variable domain, in which reference TRBV7-2 and TRBJ1-2 provide the parts outside the CDR3, is GAGVSQSPSNKVTEKGKDVELRCDPISGHTALYWYRQSLGQGLEFLIYFQGNSAPDKSGLPSDRFSAERTGGSVSTLTIQRTQQEDSAVYLCASSLSGSGYTFGSGTRLTVV.

The count of this clone is one. The chain uses TRBV5-4 and TRBJ2-3; TRBD2 agrees at 16 bases. Germline V lookup: CDR1 SGHNT, CDR2 YYREEE (reference sequence). CDR3 size: 17 residues. The V gene end was trimmed by 4 bases and the J gene end by 4 bases; junction bases not matched to a gene: 6. CDR3 in DNA: TGTGCCAGCAGCCTCCCGGGACTAGCGGGAGGGCCAGATACGCAGTATTTT. As protein: CASSLPGLAGGPDTQYF.

Written as DNA, the CDR3 is TGTGCCAGCAGTTTATTGGTTAGCGGGAACGAGGAGCTGTTTTTT. Translating it yields CASSLLVSGNEELFF. The gene calls are TRBV27 and TRBJ2-2; the match to TRBD2 covers 8 bases. The germline CDR1 and CDR2 sequences are MNHEY and SMNVEV (reference sequence). The CDR3 spans 15 residues. With 1 base clipped from V and 10 bases from J, the junction kept 8 bases outside the gene matches.

The gene calls are TRBV7-2 and TRBJ2-4; D is ambiguous. This CDR3 spans 16 amino acids. CDR1 and CDR2 (germline): SGHTA, FQGNSA. Trimming left V 1 base short and J 0 bases short, with 10 bases between. Here the CDR3 DNA reads TGTGCCAGCAGCTTAGTTCACAGTCTAGCCAAAAACATTCAGTACTTC. This translates into CASSLVHSLAKNIQYF.

V and J are TRBV30 and TRBJ2-1, with TRBD2 as a possible D gene (5 bases). From germline, CDR1 is GTSNPN and CDR2 SVGIG (reference sequence). V shed 0 bases and J shed 7 bases, with 13 bases lying between them. This CDR3 comprises 14 residues. The CDR3 nucleotides are TGTGCCTGGAGTGTACGGTCAGACTATAATGAGCAGTTCTTC. Translating it yields CAWSVRSDYNEQFF. Drawing the rest from reference TRBV30 and TRBJ2-1, the complete variable domain is SQTIHQWPATLVQPVGSPLSLECTVEGTSNPNLYWYRQAAGRGLQLLFYSVGIGQISSEVPQNLSASRPQDRQFILSSKKLLLSDSGFYLCAWSVRSDYNEQFFGPGTRLTVL.

This chain connects TRBV3-1 (or the pseudogene TRBV3-2) to TRBJ1-6, with 9 bases that match TRBD1. Germline loops: CDR1 LGHDT, CDR2 YNNKEL (reference sequence). The CDR3 is 15 residues long. V shed 8 bases and J 4 bases; nucleotides not matched to a gene: 6. CDR3 in DNA: TGTGCCAGCGAGACCGGACAGGGGTATAATTCACCCCTCCACTTT. The encoded protein is CASETGQGYNSPLHF.

The chain uses TRBV18 and TRBJ1-4; TRBD1 is a possible D gene (5 bases). Per the germline V gene, CDR1 is KGHSH and CDR2 is LQKENI. The ends were cut back, 4 bases at V and 7 bases at J, with 16 bases in the middle. The CDR3 is made up of 15 amino acids. The CDR3 loop is CASSQTPGLSEKLFF. CDR3 coding DNA: TGTGCCAGCTCACAAACGCCGGGACTTAGTGAAAAACTGTTTTTT.

The genes are TRBV4-1 and TRBJ2-1, with 11 positions matching TRBD2. CDR1 MGHRA and CDR2 YSYEKL come from the germline V gene. The V and J ends lost 4 bases and 6 bases, in that order; junction bases with no gene match: 11. The CDR3 covers 17 residues. CDR3 DNA: TGCGCCAGCAGCCTTCTACGACTAGCGGGATCTCCCAATGAGCAGTTCTTC. Residues: CASSLLRLAGSPNEQFF.

The chain recombines TRBV5-1 with TRBJ2-2; D is undetermined. This CDR3 has 12 amino acids. V shed 2 bases and J shed 6 bases, with 5 bases lying between them. Germline loops: CDR1 SGHRS, CDR2 YFSETQ. CDR3 sequence: CASSFIPGELFF. CDR3 sequence (DNA): TGCGCCAGCAGCTTTATCCCCGGGGAGCTGTTTTTT.

The chain's CDR3 is CASSDLGTGLANYGYTF. In DNA, the CDR3 is TGTGCCAGCAGTGACCTCGGGACAGGGTTAGCTAACTATGGCTACACCTTC. The chain uses TRBV25-1 and TRBJ1-2, with 9 bases matching TRBD1. The CDR3 loop spans 17 amino acids. J gave up 0 bases and V 3 bases, and 8 bases lay outside the gene matches. Germline V gives CDR1 MGHDK, CDR2 SYGVNS.

CDR3 nucleotide sequence: TGTGCCAGCAGCCAAGATATGGTAGTTAGCGCTGAGCAGTTCTTC. The encoded protein is CASSQDMVVSAEQFF. The chain couples TRBV3-1 (or the pseudogene TRBV3-2) to TRBJ2-1; D is perhaps TRBD2 (5 bases). The germline V and J ends were trimmed by 0 bases and 9 bases, with 15 bases remaining between them. Germline loops: CDR1 LGHDT, CDR2 YNNKEL (reference sequence). The CDR3 totals 15 residues.

This clone appeared a single time. The chain combines TRBV11-2 with TRBJ2-7, with 9 positions matching TRBD1. Trimming at V came to 4 bases and at J to 0 bases, leaving 1 base not matched to a gene. Germline values: CDR1 SGHAT, CDR2 FQNNGV. The CDR3 runs 14 residues. CDR3 bases: TGTGCCAGCAGCTGGGACAGGGTCTCCTACGAGCAGTACTTC. It specifies CASSWDRVSYEQYF.

The chain has TRBV3-1 (or the pseudogene TRBV3-2) and TRBJ1-5, with a possible D match to TRBD1 (5 bases). Trimming took off 5 bases at V and 0 bases at J, with 11 bases between the two ends. Germline V gene data show CDR1 as LGHDT and CDR2 as YNNKEL (reference sequence). The length of the CDR3 is 15 residues. This CDR3 is CASSDSGNSNQPQHF. CDR3 nucleotides: TGTGCCAGCAGCGACAGTGGGAATAGCAATCAGCCCCAGCATTTT.

This clone has only one observation. This chain uses TRBV7-2 with TRBJ1-2; the D gene is possibly TRBD1 (5 bases). Germline values: CDR1 SGHTA, CDR2 FQGNSA. CDR3 length equals 15 residues. The V and J ends lost 7 bases and 1 base respectively, with 16 bases between them. The CDR3 DNA is TGTGCCAGCATCCAGAACGCAGGGTTTAACTATGGCTACACCTTC. Amino acid sequence: CASIQNAGFNYGYTF.

The chain is built from TRBV5-1 and TRBJ1-2; the match to TRBD1 covers 12 bases. CDR1 is SGHRS, CDR2 YFSETQ, per germline. The CDR3 is 18 amino acids. V trimming: 0 bases; J trimming: 4 bases; junction bases outside the gene matches: 10. CDR3 loop: CASSLAPGQGAQVYGYTF. The CDR3 DNA reads as TGCGCCAGCAGCTTGGCACCGGGACAGGGGGCCCAAGTCTATGGCTACACCTTC.

CDR3 amino acids: CASSSSDRGAYEQYF. The CDR3 DNA sequence: TGTGCCAGCAGCTCGTCGGACAGGGGTGCCTACGAGCAGTACTTC. The V and J genes are TRBV5-4 and TRBJ2-7; TRBD1 matches at 9 bases. The CDR3 has 15 amino acids. Germline CDR1 SGHNT, CDR2 YYREEE (reference sequence). V gave up 3 bases and J gave up 2 bases; unmatched junction bases: 6.